This T cell receptor beta chain was retrieved from a study of T cells expressing NK-cell markers. At the level of the study: One of eight sequenced donors was HCMV-seronegative; the other seven were seropositive.

A 5'RACE template switching approach incorporating UMIs was used to make TCR beta cDNA. TCRdb reprocessed the 5' RACE reads; each CDR3 protein has one entry and no DNA is given. In all, the sample yields about 450,000 distinct CDR3 sequences. CDR1 is MDHEN, CDR2 SYDVKM, per germline. The CDR3 consists of 14 residues. This TCR was sampled from a woman between 18 and 69 years old in good health. The rearrangement uses TRBV28 and TRBJ2-3. Sequencing used blood T cells: a sorted CD56 or NKG2C T cell subset, CD4+ or CD8+ T cells, or bulk PBMC T cells (not recorded which). The chain's CDR3 is CASSFRLARDTQYF.